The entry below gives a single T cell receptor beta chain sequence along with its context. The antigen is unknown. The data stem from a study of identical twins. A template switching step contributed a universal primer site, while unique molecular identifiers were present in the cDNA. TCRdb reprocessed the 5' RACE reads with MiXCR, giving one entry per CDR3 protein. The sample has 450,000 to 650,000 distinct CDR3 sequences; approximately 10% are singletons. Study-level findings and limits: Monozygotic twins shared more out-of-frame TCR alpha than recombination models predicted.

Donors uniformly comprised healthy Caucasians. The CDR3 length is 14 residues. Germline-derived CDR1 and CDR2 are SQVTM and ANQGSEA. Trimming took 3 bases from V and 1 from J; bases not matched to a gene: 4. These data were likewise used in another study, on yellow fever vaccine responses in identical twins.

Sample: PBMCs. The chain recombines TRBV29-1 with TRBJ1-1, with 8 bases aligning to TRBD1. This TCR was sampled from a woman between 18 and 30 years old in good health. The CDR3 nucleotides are TGCAGCGTTGATAGGACAGGGACGAACACTGAAGCTTTCTTT. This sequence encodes CSVDRTGTNTEAFF. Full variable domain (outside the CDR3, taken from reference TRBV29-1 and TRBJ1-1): SAVISQKPSRDICQRGTSLTIQCQVDSQVTMMFWYRQQPGQSLTLIATANQGSEATYESGFVIDKFPISRPNLTFSTLTVSNMSPEDSSIYLCSVDRTGTNTEAFFGQGTRLTVV.